There are a few counts of the clone carrying this T cell receptor (beta chain). In the sort, naive CD8 T cells were defined as CD8+CD4-CCR7+CD45RA+. TCRdb independently ran MiXCR on the PCR reads; one entry per CDR3 protein. This table holds hundreds of thousands of distinct CDR3 sequences, about 25% found once. The V gene lost 5 bases and the J gene lost 8 bases, with 18 bases spanning the gap. Per germline, CDR1 PRHDT and CDR2 FYEKMQ (reference sequence). The CDR3 loop spans 15 amino acids. The sample belongs to a study of molecular identifiers for immune sequencing clone quantification. The source material was naive CD8+ T cells from blood, with Jurkat cell RNA spiked in. The sample's subset: FACS-sorted CD8+CD4-CCR7+CD45RA+ naive T cells. This chain links TRBV13 with TRBJ1-4; tentative D call: TRBD1 (6 bases). The clonotype originates from a human donor in good health. Some libraries in this study had Jurkat cell RNA spiked in. This chain's CDR3 is CASSQRAGALEKLFF. CDR3 DNA: TGTGCCAGCAGCCAACGGGCAGGGGCGTTAGAAAAACTGTTTTTT.